The sequence of this T cell receptor beta chain was determined in a study of cytotoxic CD8 clonotypes in ibrutinib-treated CLL. Germline V gene lookup returns CDR1 MNHEY and CDR2 SVGAGI. V dropped 6 bases and J dropped 6; count of bases not matched to a gene: 9. The CDR3 has 14 residues. Sequenced by immunoSEQ multiplex PCR; TCRdb stores in-frame clones only, minus some. The data show 110,000 to 150,000 clones, around 90% seen once. With respect to this clone: Its antigen is unidentified.

Overall study results and limits: Clonality showed a rise at ibrutinib response that reversed toward baseline at progression. Patients had baseline clonality above age-matched healthy donors, and this clonality moved with circulating CD8+ T-cell counts.

The clonotype comes from a human donor with chronic lymphocytic leukemia. Sequencing was performed on PBMCs, taken after 12 months of ibrutinib treatment. This chain connects TRBV6-5 to TRBJ2-7; 9 bases line up with TRBD1. CDR3 in amino acids: CASRLGQGRVEQYF. As DNA, the CDR3 is TGTGCCAGCAGGTTAGGACAGGGGCGAGTCGAGCAGTACTTC.